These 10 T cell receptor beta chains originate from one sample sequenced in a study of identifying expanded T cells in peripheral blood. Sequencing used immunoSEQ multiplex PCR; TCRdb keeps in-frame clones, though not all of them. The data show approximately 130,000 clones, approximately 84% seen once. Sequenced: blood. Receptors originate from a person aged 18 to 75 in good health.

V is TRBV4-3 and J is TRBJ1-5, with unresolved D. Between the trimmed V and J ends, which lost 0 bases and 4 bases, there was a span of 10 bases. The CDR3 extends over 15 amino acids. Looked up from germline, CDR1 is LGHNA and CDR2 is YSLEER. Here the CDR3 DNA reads TGCGCCAGCAGCCAAGATTTTTCGGGGAATCAGCCCCAGCATTTT. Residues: CASSQDFSGNQPQHF.

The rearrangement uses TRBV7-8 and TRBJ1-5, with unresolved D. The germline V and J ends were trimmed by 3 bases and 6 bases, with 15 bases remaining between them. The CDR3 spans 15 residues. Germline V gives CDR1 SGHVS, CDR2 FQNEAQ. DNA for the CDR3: TGTGCCAGCAGCTTGGGTCTTGCCCGCGCTCAGCCCCAGCATTTT. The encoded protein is CASSLGLARAQPQHF.

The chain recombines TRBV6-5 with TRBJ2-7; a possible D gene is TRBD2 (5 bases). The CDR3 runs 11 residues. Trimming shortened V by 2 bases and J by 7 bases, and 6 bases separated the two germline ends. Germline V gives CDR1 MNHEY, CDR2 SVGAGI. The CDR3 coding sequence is TGTGCCAGCAGTTACCGCGGGGAGCAGTACTTC. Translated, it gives CASSYRGEQYF.

In nucleotides, the CDR3 is TGCAGTGCTAGAGAGGGGTATACGCAGTATTTT. Protein product: CSAREGYTQYF. V and J are TRBV20-1 and TRBJ2-3; D call uncertain. The V end was cut by 0 bases, the J end by 7 bases, with 5 bases between. There are 11 residues in the CDR3. Germline CDR1 reads DFQATT; CDR2 reads SNEGSKA (reference sequence).

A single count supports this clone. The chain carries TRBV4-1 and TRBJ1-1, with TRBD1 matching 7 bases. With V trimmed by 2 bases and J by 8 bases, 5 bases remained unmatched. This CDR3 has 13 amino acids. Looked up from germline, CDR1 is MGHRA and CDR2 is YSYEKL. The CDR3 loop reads CASSQRDSQEAFF. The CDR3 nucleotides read TGCGCCAGCAGCCAACGGGACAGTCAAGAAGCTTTCTTT.

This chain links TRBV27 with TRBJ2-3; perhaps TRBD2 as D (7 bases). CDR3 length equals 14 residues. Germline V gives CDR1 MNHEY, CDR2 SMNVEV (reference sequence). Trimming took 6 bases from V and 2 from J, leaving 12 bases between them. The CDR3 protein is CASRGGVYTDTQYF. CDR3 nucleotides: TGTGCCAGCAGAGGGGGGGTGTACACAGATACGCAGTATTTT.

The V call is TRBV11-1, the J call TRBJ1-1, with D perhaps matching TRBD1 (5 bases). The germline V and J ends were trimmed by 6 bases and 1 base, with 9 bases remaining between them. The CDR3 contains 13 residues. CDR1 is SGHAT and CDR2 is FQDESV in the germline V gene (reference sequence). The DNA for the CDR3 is TGTGCCAGCAGGGGGCGGGGGAACACTGAAGCTTTCTTT. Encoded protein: CASRGRGNTEAFF.

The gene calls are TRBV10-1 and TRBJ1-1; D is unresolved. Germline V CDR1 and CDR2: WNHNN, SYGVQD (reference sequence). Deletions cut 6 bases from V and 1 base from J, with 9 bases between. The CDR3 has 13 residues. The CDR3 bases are TGCGCCAGCAGGGGTGAAAGGAACACTGAAGCTTTCTTT. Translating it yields CASRGERNTEAFF.

CDR3: CASSRQGDGGELFF. The CDR3 DNA reads as TGTGCCAGCAGCCGACAGGGGGACGGCGGGGAGCTGTTTTTT. J is TRBJ2-2 and V is TRBV7-2, with 9 bases lining up with TRBD1. The CDR3 has 14 residues. Germline trimming cut 5 bases from V and 7 bases from J; bases unmatched to any gene: 5. Germline V lookup: CDR1 SGHTA, CDR2 FQGNSA.

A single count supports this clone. CDR3 in amino acids: CASSHRGAANTEAFF. The CDR3 DNA sequence: TGCGCCAGCAGCCACCGCGGGGCAGCGAACACTGAAGCTTTCTTT. The chain combines TRBV4-3 with TRBJ1-1; perhaps TRBD1 as D (5 bases). There are 15 residues in the CDR3. The V and J ends lost 3 bases and 1 base respectively, with 12 bases between them. Germline CDR1 and CDR2: LGHNA and YSLEER.